The clone carrying this T cell receptor (beta chain) was seen ten or more times. CDR1 and CDR2 (germline): SQVTM, ANQGSEA. The ends were cut back, 6 bases at V and 5 bases at J, with 10 bases in the middle. The CDR3 runs to 12 residues. The sample belongs to a study of low-dose radiotherapy and immunotherapy resistance in tumors. Alpha- and beta-chain coverage of first-strand cDNA came from TRAV- and TRBV-specific primers. TCR amplification involved about 18 PCR cycles with a constant-region primer and V-primer adapter. TCRdb recomputed calls from the reads with MiXCR, one row per CDR3 protein. The sample lists tens of thousands of distinct CDR3 sequences, around 20% seen once, with roughly 12% in the top ten. Described time point: after trial treatment. The sample's treatment: LDRT plus nivolumab, ipilimumab, low-dose cyclophosphamide and aspirin (RACIN trial). Every donor was treated with nivolumab, ipilimumab, aspirin, low-dose cyclophosphamide and also low-dose radiotherapy. Eligibility required advanced solid tumors lacking tumor-infiltrating lymphocytes.

The starting material was PBMCs, obtained after low-dose radiotherapy plus immunotherapy. The genes are TRBV29-1 and TRBJ1-4; perhaps TRBD1 as D (6 bases). The receptor was isolated from a female donor with ovarian cancer. This CDR3 is CSVGGGNEKLFF. The CDR3 region has the DNA TGCAGCGTGGGAGGGGGAAATGAAAAACTGTTTTTT.